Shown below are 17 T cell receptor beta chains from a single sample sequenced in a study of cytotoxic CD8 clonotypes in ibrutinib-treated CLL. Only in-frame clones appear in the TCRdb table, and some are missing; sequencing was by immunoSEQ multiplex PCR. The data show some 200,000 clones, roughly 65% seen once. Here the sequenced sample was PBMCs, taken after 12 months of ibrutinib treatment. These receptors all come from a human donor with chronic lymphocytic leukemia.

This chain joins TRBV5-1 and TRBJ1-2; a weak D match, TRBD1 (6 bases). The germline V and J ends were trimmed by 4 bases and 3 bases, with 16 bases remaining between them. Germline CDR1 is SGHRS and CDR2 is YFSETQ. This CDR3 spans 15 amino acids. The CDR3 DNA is TGCGCCAGCAGCACATTGCGGGGGGCGGACTATGGCTACACCTTC. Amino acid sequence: CASSTLRGADYGYTF.

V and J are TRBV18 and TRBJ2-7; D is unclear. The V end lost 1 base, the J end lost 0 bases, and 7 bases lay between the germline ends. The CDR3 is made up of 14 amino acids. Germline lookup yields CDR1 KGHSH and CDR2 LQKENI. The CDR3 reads CASSPQGSSYEQYF. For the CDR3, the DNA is TGTGCCAGCTCACCACAGGGCAGCTCCTACGAGCAGTACTTC.

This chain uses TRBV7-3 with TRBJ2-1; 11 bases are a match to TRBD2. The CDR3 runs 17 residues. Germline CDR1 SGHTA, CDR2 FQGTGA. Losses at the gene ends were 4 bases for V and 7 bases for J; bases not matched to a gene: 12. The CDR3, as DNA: TGTGCCAGCAGCTCCCTACCAACTAGCGGGAGAAGGAATGAGCAGTTCTTC. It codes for CASSSLPTSGRRNEQFF.

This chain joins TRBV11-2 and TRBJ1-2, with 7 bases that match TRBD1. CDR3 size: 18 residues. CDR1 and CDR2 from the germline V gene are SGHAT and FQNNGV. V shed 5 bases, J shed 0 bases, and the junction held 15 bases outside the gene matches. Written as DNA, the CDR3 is TGTGCCAGCAGCCCAATTGGGGTCAGGGGGTTAACTAACTATGGCTACACCTTC. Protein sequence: CASSPIGVRGLTNYGYTF. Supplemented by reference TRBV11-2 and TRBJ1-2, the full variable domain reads EAGVAQSPRYKIIEKRQSVAFWCNPISGHATLYWYQQILGQGPKLLIQFQNNGVVDDSQLPKDRFSAERLKGVDSTLKIQPAKLEDSAVYLCASSPIGVRGLTNYGYTFGSGTRLTVV.

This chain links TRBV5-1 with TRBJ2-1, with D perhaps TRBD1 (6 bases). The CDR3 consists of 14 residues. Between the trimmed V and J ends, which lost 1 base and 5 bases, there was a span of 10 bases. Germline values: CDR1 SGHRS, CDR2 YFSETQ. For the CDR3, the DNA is TGCGCCAGCAGCTTGAACTGGGGGCACAATGAGCAGTTCTTC. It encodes CASSLNWGHNEQFF. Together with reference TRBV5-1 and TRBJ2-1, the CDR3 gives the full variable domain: KAGVTQTPRYLIKTRGQQVTLSCSPISGHRSVSWYQQTPGQGLQFLFEYFSETQRNKGNFPGRFSGRQFSNSRSEMNVSTLELGDSALYLCASSLNWGHNEQFFGPGTRLTVL.

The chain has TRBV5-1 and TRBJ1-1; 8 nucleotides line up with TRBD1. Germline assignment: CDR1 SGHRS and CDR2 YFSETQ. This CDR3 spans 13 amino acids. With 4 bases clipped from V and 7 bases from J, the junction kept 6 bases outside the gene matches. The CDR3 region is CASSLGQAGEAFF. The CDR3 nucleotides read TGCGCCAGCAGCCTGGGACAGGCCGGTGAAGCTTTCTTT.

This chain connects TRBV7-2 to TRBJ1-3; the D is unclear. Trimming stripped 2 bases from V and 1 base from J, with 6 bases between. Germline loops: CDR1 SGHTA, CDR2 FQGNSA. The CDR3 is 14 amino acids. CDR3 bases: TGTGCCAGCAGCTTAATGGGGTCTGGAAACACCATATATTTT. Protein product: CASSLMGSGNTIYF.

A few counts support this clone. The CDR3 loop reads CASSLGNREKPQHF. Here the CDR3 DNA reads TGTGCCAGCAGTTTAGGGAACAGGGAGAAGCCCCAGCATTTT. The rearrangement links TRBV28 to TRBJ1-5; perhaps TRBD1 as D (6 bases). The CDR3 spans 14 residues. Per germline, CDR1 MDHEN and CDR2 SYDVKM. V lost 2 bases to trimming and J lost 8 bases, with 13 bases between them.

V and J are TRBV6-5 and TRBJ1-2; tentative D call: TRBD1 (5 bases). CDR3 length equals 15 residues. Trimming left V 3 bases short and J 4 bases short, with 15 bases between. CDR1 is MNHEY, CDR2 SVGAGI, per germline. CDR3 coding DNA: TGTGCCAGCAGTTATGCCCAGGGAGGGCGCTATGGCTACACCTTC. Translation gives CASSYAQGGRYGYTF.

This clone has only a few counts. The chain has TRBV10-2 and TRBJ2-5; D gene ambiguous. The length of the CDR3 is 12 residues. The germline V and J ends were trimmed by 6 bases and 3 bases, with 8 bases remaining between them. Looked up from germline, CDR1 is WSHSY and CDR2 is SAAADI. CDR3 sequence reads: CASRGREETQYF. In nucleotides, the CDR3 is TGCGCCAGCAGGGGCAGAGAAGAGACCCAGTACTTC.

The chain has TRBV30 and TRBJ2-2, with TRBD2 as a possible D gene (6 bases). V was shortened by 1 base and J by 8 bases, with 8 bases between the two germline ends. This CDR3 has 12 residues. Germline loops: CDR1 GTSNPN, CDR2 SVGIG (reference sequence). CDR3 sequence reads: CAWSARGGELFF. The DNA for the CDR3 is TGTGCCTGGAGTGCCCGGGGGGGGGAGCTGTTTTTT.

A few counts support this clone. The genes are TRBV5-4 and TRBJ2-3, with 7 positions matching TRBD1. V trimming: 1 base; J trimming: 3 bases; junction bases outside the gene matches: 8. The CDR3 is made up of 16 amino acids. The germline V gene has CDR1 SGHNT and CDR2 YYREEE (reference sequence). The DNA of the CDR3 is TGTGCCAGCAGCTTGTTGCGGTCGACAGGGACAGATACGCAGTATTTT. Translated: CASSLLRSTGTDTQYF.

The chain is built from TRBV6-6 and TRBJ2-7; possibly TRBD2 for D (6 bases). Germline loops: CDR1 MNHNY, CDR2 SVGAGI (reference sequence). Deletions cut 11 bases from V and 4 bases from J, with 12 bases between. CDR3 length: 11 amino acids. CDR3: CAESAGYEQYF. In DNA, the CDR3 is TGTGCCGAATCGGCGGGATACGAGCAGTACTTC.

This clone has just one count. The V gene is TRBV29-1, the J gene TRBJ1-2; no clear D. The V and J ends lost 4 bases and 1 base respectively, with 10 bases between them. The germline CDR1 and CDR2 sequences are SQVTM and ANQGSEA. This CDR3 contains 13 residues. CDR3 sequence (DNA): TGCAGCGTTGGTACACCTATTAACTATGGCTACACCTTC. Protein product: CSVGTPINYGYTF.

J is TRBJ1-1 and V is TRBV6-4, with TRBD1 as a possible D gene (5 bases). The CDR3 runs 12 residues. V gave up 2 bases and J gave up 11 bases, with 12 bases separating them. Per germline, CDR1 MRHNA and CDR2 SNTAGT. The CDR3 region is CASSDRGGRAFF. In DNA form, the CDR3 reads TGTGCCAGCAGTGACAGGGGAGGGAGGGCTTTCTTT.

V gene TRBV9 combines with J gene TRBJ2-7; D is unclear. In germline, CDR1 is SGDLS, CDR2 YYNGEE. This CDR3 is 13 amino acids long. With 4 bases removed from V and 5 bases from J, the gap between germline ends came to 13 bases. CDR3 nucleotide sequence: TGTGCCAGCAGCCCGCCCGGTCGCAACGAGCAGTACTTC. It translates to CASSPPGRNEQYF.

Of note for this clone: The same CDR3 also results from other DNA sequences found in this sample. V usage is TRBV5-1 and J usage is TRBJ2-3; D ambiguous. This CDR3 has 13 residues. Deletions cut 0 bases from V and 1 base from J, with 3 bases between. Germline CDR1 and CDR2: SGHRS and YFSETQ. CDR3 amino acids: CASSLDGTDTQYF. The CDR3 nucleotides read TGCGCCAGCAGCTTGGATGGCACAGATACGCAGTATTTT.